A selection of T cell receptor beta chains follows, all from one sample in a study of shared clonotypes between healthy human individuals. Sequencing used immunoSEQ multiplex PCR; TCRdb keeps in-frame clones, though not all of them. The sample has millions of clones; approximately 93% are singletons. The sequenced sample consisted of naive CD4+ T cells from PBMCs. These receptors were taken from a man aged 18 to 29 in good health. Some clones in this sample may be carry-over from other donors' samples. CDR3s include the opening cysteine and the closing phenylalanine or tryptophan. D genes are given only for firm matches. Expanded clones get a size class; other rows say once, few or many, or leave the size out.

J gene: TRBJ1-5; D gene: TRBD1; V gene: TRBV7-8; clone size: NA; CDR3 protein: CASSPTRDRGNQPQHF; CDR3 DNA: TGTGCCAGCAGCCCTACCCGGGACAGGGGGAATCAGCCCCAGCATTTT
J gene: TRBJ1-1; D gene: NA; V gene: TRBV6-4; clone size: NA; CDR3 protein: CASRESQYMNTEAFF; CDR3 DNA: TGTGCCAGCCGGGAGAGCCAGTACATGAACACTGAAGCTTTCTTT
J gene: TRBJ1-2; D gene: NA; V gene: TRBV5-1; clone size: NA; CDR3 protein: CASSLEGQTPNYGYTF; CDR3 DNA: TGCGCCAGCAGCTTGGAAGGACAGACCCCTAACTATGGCTACACCTTC
J gene: TRBJ2-5; D gene: NA; V gene: TRBV27; clone size: NA; CDR3 protein: CASSARARGIETQYF; CDR3 DNA: TGTGCCAGCAGTGCCCGGGCACGGGGGATAGAGACCCAGTACTTC
J gene: TRBJ2-1; D gene: TRBD2; V gene: TRBV5-6; clone size: once; CDR3 protein: CASSLWTSGKDEQFF; CDR3 DNA: TGTGCCAGCAGCTTGTGGACTAGCGGGAAGGATGAGCAGTTCTTC
J gene: TRBJ2-3; D gene: TRBD2; V gene: TRBV7-3; clone size: NA; CDR3 protein: CASSLGGGPPDTQYF; CDR3 DNA: TGTGCCAGCAGCTTAGGGGGAGGGCCCCCAGATACGCAGTATTTT
J gene: TRBJ1-2; D gene: TRBD1; V gene: TRBV5-4; clone size: few; CDR3 protein: CASSLFTGTGYGYTF; CDR3 DNA: TGTGCCAGCAGTTTATTTACCGGGACAGGGTATGGCTACACCTTC
J gene: TRBJ1-3; D gene: NA; V gene: TRBV6-5; clone size: NA; CDR3 protein: CASRQTAGNTIYF; CDR3 DNA: TGTGCCAGCAGACAGACAGCCGGAAACACCATATATTTT
J gene: TRBJ2-7; D gene: NA; V gene: TRBV30; clone size: once; CDR3 protein: CAWFYEQYF; CDR3 DNA: TGTGCCTGGTTCTACGAGCAGTACTTC
J gene: TRBJ2-5; D gene: NA; V gene: TRBV9; clone size: NA; CDR3 protein: CASSASVGTQGTQYF; CDR3 DNA: TGTGCCAGCAGCGCAAGCGTGGGGACCCAGGGGACCCAGTACTTC
J gene: TRBJ2-2; D gene: NA; V gene: TRBV11-3; clone size: NA; CDR3 protein: CASSLSTGELFF; CDR3 DNA: TGTGCCAGCAGCTTAAGTACCGGGGAGCTGTTTTTT
J gene: TRBJ1-5; D gene: NA; V gene: TRBV5-6; clone size: NA; CDR3 protein: CASSLARSDSNQPQHF; CDR3 DNA: TGTGCCAGCAGCTTGGCGAGATCAGATAGCAATCAGCCCCAGCATTTT